What follows are 4 T cell receptor beta chains derived from one specimen sequenced in a study of T cells after yellow fever vaccination. One entry per CDR3 protein results from TCRdb running MiXCR on the 5' RACE reads. The sample has approximately 300,000 distinct CDR3 sequences; approximately 13% are singletons. The sequenced sample was CD4+ T cells sorted from PBMCs, obtained 45 days after the yellow fever booster vaccination. All receptors come from a man aged 25 to 40 who received the YFV17D yellow fever vaccine.

This clonotype was counted a few times. The rearrangement uses TRBV15 and TRBJ2-7; D call uncertain. The ends were cut back, 0 bases at V and 3 bases at J, with 9 bases in the middle. Germline values: CDR1 LNHNV, CDR2 YYDKDF (reference sequence). This CDR3 region has 14 residues. The CDR3 is CATSRDRVVYEQYF. The CDR3 coding sequence is TGTGCCACCAGCAGAGATAGAGTAGTCTACGAGCAGTACTTC.

This clonotype has a count of ten or more. This chain joins TRBV7-6 and TRBJ2-2; 8 nucleotides agree with TRBD2. V trimming: 5 bases; J trimming: 5 bases; junction bases outside the gene matches: 19. The germline CDR1 and CDR2 sequences are SGHVS and FNYEAQ. The CDR3 is made up of 19 amino acids. The CDR3 protein is CASSPTGLSGIRRTGELFF. The CDR3 nucleotides read TGTGCCAGCAGCCCTACAGGACTTAGCGGGATACGTCGGACCGGGGAGCTGTTTTTT.

The sample holds a few counts of this clonotype. This chain joins TRBV7-2 and TRBJ2-1; 8 bases agree with TRBD2. Trimming cost V 6 bases and J 8 bases; bases outside gene matches: 9. Looked up from germline, CDR1 is SGHTA and CDR2 is FQGNSA. CDR3 length equals 14 residues. This chain's CDR3 is CASSTTAGAYEQFF. Here the CDR3 DNA reads TGTGCCAGCAGTACAACAGCGGGAGCCTATGAGCAGTTCTTC.

This clonotype was seen a handful of times. The chain carries TRBV18 and TRBJ2-1, with TRBD2 as a possible D gene (6 bases). Trimming shortened V by 0 bases and J by 9 bases, and 15 bases separated the two germline ends. The CDR3 loop spans 15 amino acids. The germline gives CDR1 KGHSH, CDR2 LQKENI. CDR3 sequence: CASSPPGGLMGEQFF. The CDR3 DNA sequence: TGTGCCAGCTCACCACCGGGGGGTCTAATGGGTGAGCAGTTCTTC.